This entry is about one TCR beta chain. The antigen is unknown. This sample stems from a study of T cell repertoires in cytomegalovirus infection. Study in general: CMV infection plus the matching HLA type was flagged by public TCR beta signatures.

TCRdb called the reads again in MiXCR, with one record for every CDR3 protein. The repertoire consists of about 100,000 distinct CDR3 sequences, with more than 20% occurring once and the leading ten covering roughly two fifths. Regarding the study as a whole: Clonotypes of TCR beta that were HLA-C-restricted and CMV-specific dominated the ex vivo response. Carriers of CMV plus the relevant HLA were identified by cumulative public TCR beta family frequency.

This CDR3 contains 13 residues. V was pared by 6 bases and J by 5 bases, with 11 bases between. Per germline, CDR1 MGHRA and CDR2 YSYEKL. The sequenced material came from CD8+ T cells from PBMCs. The clonotype comes from a human donor in good health (CMV status not recorded). Some clones in this sample may be carry-over from other donors' samples. The chain is built from TRBV4-1 and TRBJ2-1; no definite D call. The CDR3 protein is CASSEGLDNEQFF. In nucleotides, the CDR3 is TGCGCCAGCAGTGAAGGGCTTGACAATGAGCAGTTCTTC.